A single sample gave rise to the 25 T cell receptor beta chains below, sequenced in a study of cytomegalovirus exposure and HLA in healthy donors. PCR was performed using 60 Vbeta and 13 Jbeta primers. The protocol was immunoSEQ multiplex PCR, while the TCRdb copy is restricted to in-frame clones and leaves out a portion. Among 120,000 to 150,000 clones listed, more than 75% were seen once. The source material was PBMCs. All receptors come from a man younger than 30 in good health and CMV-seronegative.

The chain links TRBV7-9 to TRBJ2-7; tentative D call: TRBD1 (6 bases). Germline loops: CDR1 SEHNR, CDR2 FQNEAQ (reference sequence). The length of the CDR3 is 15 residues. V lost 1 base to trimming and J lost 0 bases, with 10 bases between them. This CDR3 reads CASSLGQGSSYEQYF. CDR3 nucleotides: TGTGCCAGCAGCTTAGGGCAGGGGAGCTCCTACGAGCAGTACTTC.

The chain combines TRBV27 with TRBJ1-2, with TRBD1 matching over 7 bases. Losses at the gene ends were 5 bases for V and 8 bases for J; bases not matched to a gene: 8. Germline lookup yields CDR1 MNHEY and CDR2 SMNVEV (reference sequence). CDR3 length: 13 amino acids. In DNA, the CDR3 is TGTGCCAGCAGTCTACGACAGGGTCGAGGCTACACCTTC. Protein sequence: CASSLRQGRGYTF.

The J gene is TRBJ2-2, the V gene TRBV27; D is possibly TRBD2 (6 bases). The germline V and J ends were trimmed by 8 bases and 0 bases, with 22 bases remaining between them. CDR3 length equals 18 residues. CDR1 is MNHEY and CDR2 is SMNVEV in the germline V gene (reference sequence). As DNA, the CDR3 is TGTGCCAGCTGGGGGGAGGTTGAGCTACTCGCGAACACCGGGGAGCTGTTTTTT. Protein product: CASWGEVELLANTGELFF.

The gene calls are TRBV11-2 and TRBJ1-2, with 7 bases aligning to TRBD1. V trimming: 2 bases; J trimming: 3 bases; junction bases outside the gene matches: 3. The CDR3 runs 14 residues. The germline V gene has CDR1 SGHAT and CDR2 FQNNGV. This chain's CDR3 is CASSLLGTDYGYTF. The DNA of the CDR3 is TGTGCCAGCAGCTTACTCGGGACAGACTATGGCTACACCTTC.

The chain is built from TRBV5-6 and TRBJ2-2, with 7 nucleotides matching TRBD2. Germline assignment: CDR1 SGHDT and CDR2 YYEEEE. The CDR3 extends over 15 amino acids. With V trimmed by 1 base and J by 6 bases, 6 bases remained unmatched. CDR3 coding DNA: TGTGCCAGCAGCTTGTGGGCGGGGAGGGCCGGGGAGCTGTTTTTT. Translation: CASSLWAGRAGELFF.

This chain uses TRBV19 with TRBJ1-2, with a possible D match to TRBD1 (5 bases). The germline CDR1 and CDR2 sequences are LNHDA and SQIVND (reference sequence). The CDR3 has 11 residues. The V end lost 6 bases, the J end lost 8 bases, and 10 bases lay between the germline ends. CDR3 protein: CASSKRGGYTF. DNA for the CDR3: TGTGCCAGTAGCAAACGGGGGGGCTACACCTTC. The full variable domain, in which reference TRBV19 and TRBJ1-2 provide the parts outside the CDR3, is DGGITQSPKYLFRKEGQNVTLSCEQNLNHDAMYWYRQDPGQGLRLIYYSQIVNDFQKGDIAEGYSVSREKKESFPLTVTSAQKNPTAFYLCASSKRGGYTFGSGTRLTVV.

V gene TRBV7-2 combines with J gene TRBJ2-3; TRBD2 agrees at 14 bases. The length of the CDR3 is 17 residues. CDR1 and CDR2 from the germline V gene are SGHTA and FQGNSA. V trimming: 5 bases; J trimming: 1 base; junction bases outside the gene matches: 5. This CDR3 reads CASSPEGLAGGTDTQYF. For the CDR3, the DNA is TGTGCCAGCAGCCCGGAGGGACTAGCGGGGGGCACAGATACGCAGTATTTT.

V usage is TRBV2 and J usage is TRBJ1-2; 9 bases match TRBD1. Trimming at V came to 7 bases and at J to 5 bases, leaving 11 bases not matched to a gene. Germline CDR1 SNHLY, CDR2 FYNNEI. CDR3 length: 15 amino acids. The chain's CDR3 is CASTPGTGSLYGYTF. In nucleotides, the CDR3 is TGTGCCAGCACCCCCGGGACAGGGAGTCTGTATGGCTACACCTTC.

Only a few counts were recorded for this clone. The CDR3 bases are TGCAGTGCTACCACAGGGGGCAGAGCTTTCTTT. It specifies CSATTGGRAFF. The chain is built from TRBV20-1 and TRBJ1-1, with TRBD1 identical over 9 bases. The V segment lost 4 bases and the J segment 10 bases; nucleotides outside the gene matches: 4. The CDR3 consists of 11 residues. The germline V gene has CDR1 DFQATT and CDR2 SNEGSKA (reference sequence).

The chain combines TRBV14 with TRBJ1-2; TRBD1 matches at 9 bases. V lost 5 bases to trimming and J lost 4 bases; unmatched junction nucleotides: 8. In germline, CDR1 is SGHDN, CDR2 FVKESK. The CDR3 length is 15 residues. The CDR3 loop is CASSIPGTGTYGYTF. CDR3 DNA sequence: TGTGCCAGCAGCATCCCCGGGACAGGGACCTATGGCTACACCTTC.

DNA of the CDR3: TGTGCCAGCAGCTTAGGCCCCAGTTTGAACTATGGCTACACCTTC. This translates into CASSLGPSLNYGYTF. The chain is built from TRBV7-2 and TRBJ1-2; D call uncertain. Germline V gives CDR1 SGHTA, CDR2 FQGNSA. CDR3 size: 15 residues. V was clipped by 1 base and J by 2 bases, with 11 bases between them.

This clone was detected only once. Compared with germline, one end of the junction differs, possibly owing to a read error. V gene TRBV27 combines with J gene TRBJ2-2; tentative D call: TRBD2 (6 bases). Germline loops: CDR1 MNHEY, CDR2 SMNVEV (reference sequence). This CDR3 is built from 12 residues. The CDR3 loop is CASSYNTGGLFF. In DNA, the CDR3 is TGTGCCAGCAGTTACAACACCGGGGGGCTGTTTTTT.

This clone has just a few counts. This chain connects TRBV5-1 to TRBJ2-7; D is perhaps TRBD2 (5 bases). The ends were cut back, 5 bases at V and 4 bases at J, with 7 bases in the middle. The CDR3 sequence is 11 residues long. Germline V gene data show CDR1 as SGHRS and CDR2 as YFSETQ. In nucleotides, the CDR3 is TGCGCCAGCAGAGAGGGTTACGAGCAGTACTTC. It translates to CASREGYEQYF.

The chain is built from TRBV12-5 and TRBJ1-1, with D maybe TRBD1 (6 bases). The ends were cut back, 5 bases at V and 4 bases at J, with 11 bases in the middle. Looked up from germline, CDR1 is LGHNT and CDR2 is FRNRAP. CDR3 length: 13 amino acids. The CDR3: CASGPQGSTEAFF. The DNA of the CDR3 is TGTGCTAGTGGTCCACAGGGTAGCACTGAAGCTTTCTTT.

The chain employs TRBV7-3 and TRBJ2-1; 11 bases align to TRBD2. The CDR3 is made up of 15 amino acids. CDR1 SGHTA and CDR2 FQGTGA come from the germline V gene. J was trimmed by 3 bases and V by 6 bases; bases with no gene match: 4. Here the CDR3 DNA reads TGTGCCAGCAGTCCGACTAGCGGGAACTACAATGAGCAGTTCTTC. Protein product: CASSPTSGNYNEQFF.

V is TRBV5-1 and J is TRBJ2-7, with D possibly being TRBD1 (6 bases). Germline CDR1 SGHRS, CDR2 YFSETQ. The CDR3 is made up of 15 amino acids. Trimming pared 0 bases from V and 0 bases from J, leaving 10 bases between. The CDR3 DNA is TGCGCCAGCAGCTTGGCGGGACACAGCTCCTACGAGCAGTACTTC. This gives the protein CASSLAGHSSYEQYF.

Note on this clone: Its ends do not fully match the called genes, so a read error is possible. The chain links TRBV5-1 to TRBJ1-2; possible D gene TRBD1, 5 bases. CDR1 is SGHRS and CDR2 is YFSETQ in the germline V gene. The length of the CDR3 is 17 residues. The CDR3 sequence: CASSLRGGPTTNYGYIF. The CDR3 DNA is TGCGCCAGCAGCTTGCGGGGGGGACCCACCACTAACTATGGCTACATCTTC.

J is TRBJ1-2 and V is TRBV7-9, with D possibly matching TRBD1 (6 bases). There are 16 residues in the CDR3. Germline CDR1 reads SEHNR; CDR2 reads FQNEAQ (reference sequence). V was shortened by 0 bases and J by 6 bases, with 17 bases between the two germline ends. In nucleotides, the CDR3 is TGTGCCAGCAGCTTAGCAGGGGAAGACAGGATCCATGGCTACACCTTC. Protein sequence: CASSLAGEDRIHGYTF. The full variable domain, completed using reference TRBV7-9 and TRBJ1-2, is DTGVSQNPRHKITKRGQNVTFRCDPISEHNRLYWYRQTLGQGPEFLTYFQNEAQLEKSRLLSDRFSAERPKGSFSTLEIQRTEQGDSAMYLCASSLAGEDRIHGYTFGSGTRLTVV.

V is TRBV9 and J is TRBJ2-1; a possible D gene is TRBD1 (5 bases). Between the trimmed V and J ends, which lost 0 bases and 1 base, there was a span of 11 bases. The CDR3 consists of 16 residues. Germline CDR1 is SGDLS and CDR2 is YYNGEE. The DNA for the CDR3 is TGTGCCAGCAGCGTAGGTTCGGACAATTCCTACAATGAGCAGTTCTTC. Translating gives CASSVGSDNSYNEQFF. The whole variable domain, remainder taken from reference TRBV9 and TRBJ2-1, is DSGVTQTPKHLITATGQRVTLRCSPRSGDLSVYWYQQSLDQGLQFLIQYYNGEERAKGNILERFSAQQFPDLHSELNLSSLELGDSALYFCASSVGSDNSYNEQFFGPGTRLTVL.

CDR3 sequence: CASSIGEISYNEQFF. The CDR3, as DNA: TGTGCCAGTAGTATAGGCGAGATCTCCTACAATGAGCAGTTCTTC. The chain carries TRBV19 and TRBJ2-1; D gene unclear. Trimming removed 1 base at V and 0 bases at J, with 7 bases between. Per the germline V gene, CDR1 is LNHDA and CDR2 is SQIVND (reference sequence). CDR3 length equals 15 residues.

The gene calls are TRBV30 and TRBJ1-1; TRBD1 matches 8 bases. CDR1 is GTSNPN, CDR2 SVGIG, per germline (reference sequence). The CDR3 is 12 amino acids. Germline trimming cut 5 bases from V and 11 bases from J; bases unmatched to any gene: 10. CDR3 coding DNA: TGTGCCTGGTCGCCGACAGGGGATTGGGCTTTCTTT. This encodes CAWSPTGDWAFF.

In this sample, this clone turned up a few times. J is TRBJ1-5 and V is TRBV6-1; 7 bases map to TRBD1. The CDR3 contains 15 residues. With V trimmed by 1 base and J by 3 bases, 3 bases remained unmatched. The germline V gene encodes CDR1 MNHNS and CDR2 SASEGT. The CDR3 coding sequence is TGTGCCAGCAGTGAAGGGGACAGATACAATCAGCCCCAGCATTTT. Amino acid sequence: CASSEGDRYNQPQHF.

The DNA for the CDR3 is TGCAGCGTGGTCAAACTTGGGACAGAAAACACTGAAGCTTTCTTT. As protein: CSVVKLGTENTEAFF. The rearrangement links TRBV29-1 to TRBJ1-1; TRBD1 agrees at 7 bases. CDR1 is SQVTM and CDR2 is ANQGSEA in the germline V gene. The CDR3 has 15 amino acids. Germline trimming cut 6 bases from V and 2 bases from J; bases unmatched to any gene: 12.

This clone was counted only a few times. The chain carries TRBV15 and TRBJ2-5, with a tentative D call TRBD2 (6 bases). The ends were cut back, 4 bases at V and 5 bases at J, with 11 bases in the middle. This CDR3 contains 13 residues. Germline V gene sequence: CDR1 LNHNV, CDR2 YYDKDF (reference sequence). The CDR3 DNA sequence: TGTGCCACCAGCACCGGGAGTCGGGAGACCCAGTACTTC. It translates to CATSTGSRETQYF.

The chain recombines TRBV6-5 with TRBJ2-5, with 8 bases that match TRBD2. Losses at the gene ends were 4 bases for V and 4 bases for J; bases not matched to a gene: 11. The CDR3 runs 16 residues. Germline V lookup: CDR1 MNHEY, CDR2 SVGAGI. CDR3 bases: TGTGCCAGCAGTTCCCAGGAGCGGGGGTCCGGAGAGACCCAGTACTTC. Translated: CASSSQERGSGETQYF.